Below are 8 T cell receptor beta chains sequenced from a single sample in a study of spatial heterogeneity in lung cancer (dated by TCRdb to between 2018 and 2021). No antigen has been assigned to these receptors. Summary of the overall study and its limitations: The tumor nonsynonymous mutation count correlated with the number of expanded alpha and beta TCRs within the tumor.

According to the study, the label for this sample's time point signals: sample taken at primary tumor resection. Library preparation was by 5' RACE. Data came from a NextSeq 500. TCRdb reprocessed the public reads (quality trimming at Q25 with fastp, clone calling with MiXCR) and kept in-frame beta chains. Records with the same CDR3 protein are collapsed into one entry carrying the most frequent genes and DNA. Recorded for this sample are roughly 5,700 distinct CDR3 sequences; 13% of them occurred a single time. Of the sample, roughly 14% is held by the ten largest clones. The source was lung tumor tissue, collected at surgery. These TCRs come from a female donor with early-stage non-small cell lung cancer.

At least ten counts were recorded for this clonotype. The chain joins TRBV6-5 to TRBJ1-4; the D is unclear. This CDR3 has 13 residues. V dropped 4 bases and J dropped 7 bases, with 10 bases sitting between them. From germline, CDR1 is MNHEY and CDR2 SVGAGI. CDR3 residues: CASSLDLGEKLFF. DNA of the CDR3: TGTGCCAGCAGTTTAGACCTGGGTGAAAAACTGTTTTTT.

This clonotype was seen only a few times. The rearrangement uses TRBV6-6 and TRBJ2-2; no reliable D call. Deletions cut 5 bases from V and 7 bases from J, with 5 bases between. Looked up from germline, CDR1 is MNHNY and CDR2 is SVGAGI (reference sequence). The CDR3 runs 11 residues. The CDR3 protein is CASSGSGELFF. CDR3 DNA sequence: TGTGCCAGCAGTGGTAGCGGGGAGCTGTTTTTT.

This clonotype has at least ten counts. The rearrangement uses TRBV28 and TRBJ1-2; 9 nucleotides agree with TRBD1. The CDR3 has 15 residues. Germline CDR1 reads MDHEN; CDR2 reads SYDVKM. Trimming removed 2 bases from V and 2 bases from J; junction bases left unmatched: 3. For the CDR3, the DNA is TGTGCCAGCAGTTTAGGGACAGGGAGGAACTATGGCTACACCTTC. Translating it yields CASSLGTGRNYGYTF.

CDR3 in amino acids: CASSLTGGTQPQHF. The DNA for the CDR3 is TGTGCCAGCAGTCTGACAGGGGGCACGCAGCCCCAGCATTTT. The chain uses TRBV6-6 and TRBJ1-5; 10 bases fit TRBD1. Germline CDR1 is MNHNY and CDR2 is SVGAGI (reference sequence). This CDR3 spans 14 amino acids. The ends lost 5 bases at V and 7 bases at J; junction bases unmatched: 5.

This clonotype was seen ten or more times. The rearrangement links TRBV24-1 to TRBJ2-1, with TRBD1 matching 8 bases. The germline V gene has CDR1 KGHDR and CDR2 SFDVKD. This CDR3 has 14 residues. J gave up 9 bases and V 2 bases, and 5 bases lay outside the gene matches. CDR3 DNA: TGTGCCACCAGTGATTCCCTCGACAGGGGTGAGCAGTTCTTC. It translates to CATSDSLDRGEQFF.

This clonotype was found many times. The V gene is TRBV24-1, the J gene TRBJ2-5, with TRBD2 matching 8 bases. The CDR3 contains 16 residues. Germline loops: CDR1 KGHDR, CDR2 SFDVKD. V lost 4 bases, J lost 2 bases, and 8 bases stayed unmatched. For the CDR3, the DNA is TGTGCCACCAGTGACTACAGGGCGGGGGGACAAGAGACCCAGTACTTC. It specifies CATSDYRAGGQETQYF.

In its sample, this clonotype is medium-sized. J is TRBJ2-1 and V is TRBV27, with 7 nucleotides matching TRBD2. This CDR3 has 14 residues. J gave up 4 bases and V 3 bases, and 3 bases lay outside the gene matches. Germline lookup yields CDR1 MNHEY and CDR2 SMNVEV (reference sequence). The CDR3 DNA reads TGTGCCAGCAGTTTCCTAGCGGATTACAATGAGCAGTTCTTC. This codes for CASSFLADYNEQFF.

By sample share, this clonotype is medium-sized (0.01 to 0.1%). The chain employs TRBV7-3 and TRBJ2-1, with 8 bases identical to TRBD2. V lost 1 base to trimming and J lost 5 bases; unmatched junction nucleotides: 13. The CDR3 is made up of 18 amino acids. Germline CDR1 and CDR2: SGHTA and FQGTGA. CDR3 region: CASSLSFSGNKRNNEQFF. In DNA form, the CDR3 reads TGTGCCAGCAGCTTAAGTTTTAGCGGGAACAAGCGCAACAATGAGCAGTTCTTC.